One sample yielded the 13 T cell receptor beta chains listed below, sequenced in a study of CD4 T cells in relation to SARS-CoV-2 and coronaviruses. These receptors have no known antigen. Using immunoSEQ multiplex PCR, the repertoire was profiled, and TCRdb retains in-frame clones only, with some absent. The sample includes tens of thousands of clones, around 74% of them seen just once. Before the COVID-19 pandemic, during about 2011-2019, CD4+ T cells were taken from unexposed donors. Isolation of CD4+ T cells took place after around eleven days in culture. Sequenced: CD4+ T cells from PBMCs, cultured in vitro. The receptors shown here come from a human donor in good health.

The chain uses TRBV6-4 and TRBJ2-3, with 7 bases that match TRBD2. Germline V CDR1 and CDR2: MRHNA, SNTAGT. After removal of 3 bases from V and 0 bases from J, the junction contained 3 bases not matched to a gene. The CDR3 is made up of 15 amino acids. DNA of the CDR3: TGTGCCAGCAGTGAGGGTAGCGGGAGCACAGATACGCAGTATTTT. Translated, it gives CASSEGSGSTDTQYF.

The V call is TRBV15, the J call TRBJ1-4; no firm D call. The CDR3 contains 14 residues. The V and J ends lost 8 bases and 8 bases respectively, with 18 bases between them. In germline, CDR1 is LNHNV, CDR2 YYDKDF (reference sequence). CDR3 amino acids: CATSRPGSGEKLFF. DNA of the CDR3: TGTGCCACCTCCCGGCCAGGTAGTGGGGAAAAACTGTTTTTT. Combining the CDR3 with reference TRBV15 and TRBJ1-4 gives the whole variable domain DAMVIQNPRYQVTQFGKPVTLSCSQTLNHNVMYWYQQKSSQAPKLLFHYYDKDFNNEADTPDNFQSRRPNTSFCFLDIRSPGLGDTAMYLCATSRPGSGEKLFFGSGTQLSVL.

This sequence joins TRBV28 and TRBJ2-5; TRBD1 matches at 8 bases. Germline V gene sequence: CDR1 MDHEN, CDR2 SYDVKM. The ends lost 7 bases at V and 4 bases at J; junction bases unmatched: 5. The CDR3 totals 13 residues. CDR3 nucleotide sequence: TGTGCCAGCAACGGACAGGGACGAGAGACCCAGTACTTC. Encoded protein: CASNGQGRETQYF.

The CDR3 loop is CASSLEHRRDTQYF. Written as DNA, the CDR3 is TGTGCCAGCAGCTTAGAACACCGGCGAGATACGCAGTATTTT. The J gene is TRBJ2-3, the V gene TRBV7-2; D remains ambiguous. CDR1 is SGHTA, CDR2 FQGNSA, per germline. V gave up 1 base and J gave up 5 bases, with 10 bases separating them. This CDR3 is built from 14 residues.

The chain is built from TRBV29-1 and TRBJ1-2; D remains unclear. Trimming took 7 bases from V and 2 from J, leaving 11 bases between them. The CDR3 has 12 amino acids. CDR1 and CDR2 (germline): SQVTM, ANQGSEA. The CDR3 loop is CSDSSANYGYTF. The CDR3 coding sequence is TGCAGCGACTCTTCGGCCAACTATGGCTACACCTTC.

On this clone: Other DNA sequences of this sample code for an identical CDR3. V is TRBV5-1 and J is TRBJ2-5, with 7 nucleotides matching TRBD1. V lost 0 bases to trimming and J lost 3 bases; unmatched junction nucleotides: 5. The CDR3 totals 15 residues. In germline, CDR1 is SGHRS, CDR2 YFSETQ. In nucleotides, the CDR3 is TGCGCCAGCAGCTTGGCCGGGACAGAAAAAGAGACCCAGTACTTC. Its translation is CASSLAGTEKETQYF.

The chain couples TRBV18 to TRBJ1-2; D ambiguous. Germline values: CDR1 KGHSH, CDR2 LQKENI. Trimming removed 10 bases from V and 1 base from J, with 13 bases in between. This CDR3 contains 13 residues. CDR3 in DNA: TGTGCCACCAGCCCAGACGGTAACTATGGCTACACCTTC. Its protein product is CATSPDGNYGYTF.

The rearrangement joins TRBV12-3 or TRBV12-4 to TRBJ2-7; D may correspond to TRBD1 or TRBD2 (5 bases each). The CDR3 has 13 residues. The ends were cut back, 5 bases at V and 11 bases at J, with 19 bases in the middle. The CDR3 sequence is CASSPGTAPKEYF. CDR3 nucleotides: TGTGCCAGCAGTCCGGGGACCGCGCCAAAGGAGTACTTC.

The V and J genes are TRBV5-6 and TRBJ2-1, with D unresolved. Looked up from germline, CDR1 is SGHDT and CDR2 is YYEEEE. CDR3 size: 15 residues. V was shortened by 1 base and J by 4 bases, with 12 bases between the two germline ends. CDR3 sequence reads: CASSLLAFVYNEQFF. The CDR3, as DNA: TGTGCCAGCAGCTTGTTAGCTTTTGTTTACAATGAGCAGTTCTTC.

This CDR3 is CASSPGPYNEQFF. CDR3 sequence (DNA): TGCGCCAGCAGCCCGGGGCCATACAATGAGCAGTTCTTC. The chain carries TRBV5-1 and TRBJ2-1; possibly TRBD1 or TRBD2 for D (5 bases each). V lost 4 bases and J lost 4, with 9 bases in between. Looked up from germline, CDR1 is SGHRS and CDR2 is YFSETQ. There are 13 residues in the CDR3.

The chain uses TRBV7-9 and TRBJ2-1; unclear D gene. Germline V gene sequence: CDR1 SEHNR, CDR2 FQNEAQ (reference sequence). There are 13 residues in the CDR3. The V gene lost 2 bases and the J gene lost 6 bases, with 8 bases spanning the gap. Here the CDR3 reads CASSLNLFNEQFF. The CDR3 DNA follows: TGTGCCAGCAGCTTAAACCTATTCAATGAGCAGTTCTTC.

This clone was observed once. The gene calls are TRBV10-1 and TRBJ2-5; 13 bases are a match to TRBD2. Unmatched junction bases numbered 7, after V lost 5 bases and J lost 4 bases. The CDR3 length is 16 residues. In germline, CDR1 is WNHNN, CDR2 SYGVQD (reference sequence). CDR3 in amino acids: CASSTGLAGVGETQYF. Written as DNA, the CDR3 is TGCGCCAGCAGTACAGGACTAGCGGGAGTTGGAGAGACCCAGTACTTC.

DNA of the CDR3: TGTGCCAGCAGTGGCTCAGTAGACAGGGCGACTAGTTGCGAGCAGTACTTC. Residues: CASSGSVDRATSCEQYF. The rearrangement uses TRBV6-7 and TRBJ2-7; maybe TRBD1 (7 bases). TRBV6-7 falls under the ORF class, with uncertain function. V lost 5 bases and J lost 6, with 26 bases in between. The CDR3 spans 17 residues.